Sequencing of this T cell receptor beta chain was carried out in a study of blood T cell repertoires in COVID-19. Study summary: Sites in the United States, Italy and Spain provided acute and convalescent COVID-19 samples. Sample material is recorded as cDNA or gDNA derived from T cells, B-cell-depleted T cells, or PBMCs.

The CDR3 extends over 16 amino acids. Germline V lookup: CDR1 SEHNR, CDR2 FQNEAQ (reference sequence). The J segment lost 0 bases and the V segment lost 5 bases, leaving 9 bases of the junction unmatched. How the authors handled the data: The authors estimated nucleated cell counts from reference gene primer amplification. The repertoire was sequenced with immunoSEQ multiplex PCR; TCRdb's copy has only in-frame clones and lacks some. The V and J calls and clone size are taken from that table; D and trimming were inferred from the DNA. The sample has 300,000 or so clones; around 87% are singletons. The sequence was collected from a woman aged 45-60 years who had recovered from COVID-19. The sample comprised peripheral blood. This chain uses TRBV7-9 with TRBJ1-2; the match to TRBD1 covers 7 bases. The CDR3: CASSTSPGTANYGYTF. The CDR3 region has the DNA TGTGCCAGCAGCACCTCTCCCGGGACAGCTAACTATGGCTACACCTTC.